This T cell receptor beta chain comes out of a study of vaccination and CD4 T cells after COVID-19. Study summary: Samples after vaccination came a median roughly 70 days past dose two, ranging 14 to 241.

Oncomine TCR Beta short-read sequencing was applied to DNA from cultured CD4+ T cells. Cultures of CD4+ T cells served as the source for extracting genomic DNA. Using its own MiXCR run on the PCR reads, TCRdb lists one record per CDR3 protein. Of more than 6,500 distinct CDR3 sequences in the sample, 45% to 55% were seen once. V lost 2 bases to trimming and J lost 4 bases; unmatched junction nucleotides: 5. CDR1 and CDR2 (germline): SGHNT, YYREEE (reference sequence). This CDR3 region has 17 residues. Broader study findings: Spike mono-reactive clones accounted for 304 of the 307 vaccine-specific clones found in convalescent patients.

Regarding this clonotype: Antigen: not known.

Treatment denoted: approximately 9-day PBMC culture with coronavirus spike peptide pools or control peptides (ViraFEST assay). The unexposed donor provided CD4+ T cells, which were taken before the COVID-19 pandemic (2011-2018). Cultures of PBMCs, approximately 2 million per well, were set up with roughly 9.5 IU/ml IL-2 and around 9.9 ug/ml peptide pools. The chain recombines TRBV5-4 with TRBJ2-2; TRBD2 matches at 13 bases. Sequencing input: CD4+ T cells from blood, cultured in vitro. The source is a human donor in good health. CDR3 residues: CASSLPGTSGITGELFF. In DNA, the CDR3 is TGTGCCAGCAGCTTACCCGGGACTAGCGGGATCACCGGGGAGCTGTTTTTT.